The source of this T cell receptor beta chain is a study of cytomegalovirus exposure and HLA in healthy donors. Overall study context: The same platform used for the 650 to 700 first-cohort repertoires was also used for the 120 or so validation repertoires, as a later analysis reported. Study outcomes and limitations: Specific recognition of CMV antigens was confirmed in vitro for a few chains (all CMV-associated). About 150 TCR beta chains were listed as cytomegalovirus-associated.

Worth noting for this clone: Its matching antigen is unknown.

The method was immunoSEQ multiplex PCR; TCRdb's version includes in-frame clones alone and lacks a portion of them. This repertoire shows approximately 270,000 clones, 80% to 90% found once; its top ten account for 0.95% to 1.1%. Donors were drawn from the 120-subject validation cohort, separate from the roughly 670-subject first cohort. The V and J ends lost 8 bases and 1 base respectively, with 9 bases between them. There are 12 residues in the CDR3. Germline loops: CDR1 MDHEN, CDR2 SYDVKM. The receptor's source is a woman under 30 in good health and CMV-seronegative. This chain joins TRBV28 and TRBJ2-7; TRBD1 is a possible D gene (5 bases). Sample: PBMCs. This CDR3 is CASEGVSYEQYF. The CDR3 nucleotides read TGTGCCAGCGAAGGGGTGTCCTACGAGCAGTACTTC. The whole variable domain, filled in from reference TRBV28 and TRBJ2-7, reads DVKVTQSSRYLVKRTGEKVFLECVQDMDHENMFWYRQDPGLGLRLIYFSYDVKMKEKGDIPEGYSVSREKKERFSLILESASTNQTSMYLCASEGVSYEQYFGPGTRLTVT.